Listed here is a single T cell receptor beta chain. Its specificity is unknown. A sample-barcoded 5' primer and a J-beta primer mix were used in a second PCR of about 7 to 12 cycles. One entry per CDR3 protein, called by TCRdb with MiXCR from the 5' RACE reads. Among about a million distinct CDR3 sequences, roughly two fifths were seen once, and the ten largest hold over 10%. CDR1 SGHTA and CDR2 FQGTGA come from the germline V gene. CDR3 length equals 16 residues. Deletions cut 1 base from V and 5 bases from J, with 17 bases between. These data are taken from a study of blood T cells in healthy people across ages. Turning to the study itself: About one barcoded beta molecule per two T cells was the capture yield of template switching. General observations from the study: Those diversity estimates obtained from one million T cells were thought to be underestimates. More naive CD4+ cells and higher diversity marked long-lived donors relative to aged donors. Per-million-T-cell TCR beta diversity fell roughly linearly with age.

The V gene is TRBV7-3, the J gene TRBJ1-1, with D uncertain. The sequencing sample was made of blood. The sequence was obtained from a man between 18 and 35 years old in good health. CDR3 coding DNA: TGTGCCAGCAGCTTAAACGACGCCCAGGCGGGGACTGAAGCTTTCTTT. The encoded protein is CASSLNDAQAGTEAFF.